Shown below are 10 T cell receptor beta chains from a single sample sequenced in a study of CDR3 diversity in severe acne. MiXCR, run by TCRdb on the PCR reads, gives a single entry per CDR3 protein. The data contain some 84,000 distinct CDR3 sequences, around 50% of them seen just once; the ten biggest clones take up roughly an eighth. The specimen sequenced was blood. The receptors originated from a male donor in good health, without acne.

This clonotype has just one count. This chain uses TRBV24-1 with TRBJ2-1; 8 bases agree with TRBD1. The CDR3 totals 14 residues. The germline gives CDR1 KGHDR, CDR2 SFDVKD. The J segment lost 2 bases and the V segment lost 12 bases, leaving 8 bases of the junction unmatched. CDR3 DNA sequence: TGTGCCGAACCGGACAGGGACACCTACAATGAGCAGTTCTTC. It is translated as CAEPDRDTYNEQFF.

By sample share, this clonotype is medium-sized (0.01 to 0.1%). This chain connects TRBV7-8 to TRBJ2-5; 13 nucleotides line up with TRBD2. This CDR3 is 19 amino acids long. V lost 5 bases to trimming and J lost 0 bases; unmatched junction nucleotides: 12. Per germline, CDR1 SGHVS and CDR2 FQNEAQ. CDR3 sequence reads: CASSTHGTSGNLYQETQYF. The CDR3 coding sequence is TGTGCCAGCAGCACACACGGGACTAGCGGGAACCTGTACCAAGAGACCCAGTACTTC.

The rearrangement joins TRBV29-1 to TRBJ1-1, with 8 bases matching TRBD1. CDR1 and CDR2 (germline): SQVTM, ANQGSEA. The CDR3 covers 13 residues. V lost 7 bases and J lost 0; bases outside the gene matches: 4. The DNA for the CDR3 is TGCAGCGGCACAGGGGGGGTGAACACTGAAGCTTTCTTT. It specifies CSGTGGVNTEAFF.

This sequence joins TRBV20-1 and TRBJ1-3, with D uncertain. V lost 3 bases and J lost 6, with 12 bases in between. Germline V gene data show CDR1 as DFQATT and CDR2 as SNEGSKA (reference sequence). The CDR3 is 13 residues long. CDR3 coding DNA: TGCAGTGCTAGTCACAGATACGAAAACACCATATATTTT. It specifies CSASHRYENTIYF.

Of note for this clonotype: One end of the junction is discordant with germline, which a read error may explain. The rearrangement joins TRBV7-9 to TRBJ2-5, with D tentatively TRBD1 or TRBD2 (5 bases each). The CDR3 is made up of 14 amino acids. CDR1 is SEHNR, CDR2 FQNEAQ, per germline (reference sequence). The CDR3 nucleotides read TGTGCCAGCAGCAAGACTGCATTGGGGGAGACCCAGTGCTTC. Translating it yields CASSKTALGETQCF.

CDR3 in amino acids: CATNHLVGGNTEAFF. DNA for the CDR3: TGTGCCACCAACCATCTTGTGGGGGGTAACACTGAAGCTTTCTTT. V is TRBV15 and J is TRBJ1-1; possible D gene TRBD1, 5 bases. In germline, CDR1 is LNHNV, CDR2 YYDKDF (reference sequence). V lost 7 bases and J lost 2, with 17 bases in between. The CDR3 runs 15 residues.

This chain joins TRBV20-1 and TRBJ1-1; 7 bases agree with TRBD1. The germline V gene encodes CDR1 DFQATT and CDR2 SNEGSKA (reference sequence). The CDR3 is 13 amino acids. The V segment lost 5 bases and the J segment 3 bases; nucleotides outside the gene matches: 6. Here the CDR3 reads CSAGGQGDTEAFF. CDR3 DNA: TGCAGTGCTGGGGGCCAGGGGGACACTGAAGCTTTCTTT.

This clonotype was detected a few times. The rearrangement uses TRBV24-1 and TRBJ2-5, with D unresolved. Trimming removed 4 bases at V and 3 bases at J, with 2 bases between. The CDR3 sequence is 11 residues long. The V gene's germline CDR1 is KGHDR and CDR2 SFDVKD. Written as DNA, the CDR3 is TGTGCCACCAGTGACAAAGAGACCCAGTACTTC. Amino acid sequence: CATSDKETQYF.

Of note for this clonotype: At one of its ends the junction is not consistent with the germline gene, which may arise from a read error. The chain employs TRBV20-1 and TRBJ2-5, with a possible D match to TRBD1 (6 bases). Per germline, CDR1 DFQATT and CDR2 SNEGSKA (reference sequence). This CDR3 is built from 15 residues. The CDR3 spells CSARGGRQGGETRYF. CDR3 bases: TGCAGTGCTAGAGGGGGACGCCAAGGGGGTGAGACCCGGTACTTC.

As concerns this clonotype: An end of the junction does not agree with germline; a read error may underlie this. The V and J genes are TRBV5-5 and TRBJ2-5, with 9 bases that match TRBD1. The CDR3 extends over 15 amino acids. Germline lookup yields CDR1 SGHKS and CDR2 YYEKEE (reference sequence). The CDR3: CASSSVSGTGETQYF. DNA for the CDR3: TGCGCCAGCAGCTCGGTCTCGGGGACAGGGGAGACCCAGTACTTC.